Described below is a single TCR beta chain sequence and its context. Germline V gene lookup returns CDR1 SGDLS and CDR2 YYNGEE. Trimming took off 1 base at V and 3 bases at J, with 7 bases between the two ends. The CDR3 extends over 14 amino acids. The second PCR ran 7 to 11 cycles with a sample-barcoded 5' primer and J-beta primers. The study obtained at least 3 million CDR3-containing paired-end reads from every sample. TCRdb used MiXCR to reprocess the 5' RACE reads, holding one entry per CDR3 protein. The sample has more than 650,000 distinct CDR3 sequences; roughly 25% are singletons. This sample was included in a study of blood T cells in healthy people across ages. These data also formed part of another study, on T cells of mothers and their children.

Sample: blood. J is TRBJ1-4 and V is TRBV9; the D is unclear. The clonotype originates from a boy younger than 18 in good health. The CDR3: CASSVQASNEKLFF. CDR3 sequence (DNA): TGTGCCAGCAGCGTACAGGCTTCTAATGAAAAACTGTTTTTT.